The rows below give T cell receptor beta chains drawn from one sample of a study of cytomegalovirus exposure and HLA in healthy donors. Libraries were prepared by immunoSEQ multiplex PCR; TCRdb keeps only in-frame clonotypes and omits some of them. The sample holds over 95,000 clones, 76% seen once. Sequencing used PBMCs. The receptors derive from a woman aged 40 to 50 in good health and CMV-seropositive. Both conserved end residues are part of each CDR3. A D gene is named only where the DNA matches it firmly. Where a row states a size, it is once, few, many or the class of an expanded clone; other rows omit it.

d_call clone_size j_call v_call cdr3_nt cdr3_aa
TRBD1 NA TRBJ2-7 TRBV2 TGTGCCAGCAAACAAGAGGGGGACAGGGGAGTATACGAGCAGTACTTC CASKQEGDRGVYEQYF
NA few TRBJ1-5 TRBV30 TGTGCCTGGAAGGGGGTTAAGTATTTGAGCAATCAGCCCCAGCATTTT CAWKGVKYLSNQPQHF
TRBD1 once TRBJ1-4 TRBV25-1 TGTGCCAGCAGACAGGGGGGGGATGAAAAACTGTTTTTT CASRQGGDEKLFF
NA NA TRBJ1-2 TRBV20-1 TGCAGTGCTAGTGGCGGACTTGGCTACACCTTC CSASGGLGYTF
TRBD1 few TRBJ2-7 TRBV15 TGTGCCACCAGCGAGAACCCCAGGGGGACCTACGAGCAGTACTTC CATSENPRGTYEQYF
NA NA TRBJ1-5 TRBV25-1 TGTGCCAGCAGCTACGGTAATCAGCCCCAGCATTTT CASSYGNQPQHF
NA few TRBJ1-2 TRBV11-2 TGTGCCAGCAGCCTAGGACAACCGACCTATGGCTACACCTTC CASSLGQPTYGYTF
NA NA TRBJ1-4 TRBV9 TGTGCCAGCAGCGCCCACGACAGGACAACTAATGAAAAACTGTTTTTT CASSAHDRTTNEKLFF
NA NA TRBJ2-7 TRBV6-5 TGTGCCAGCAGTTACTCCGGACAGTTCGAGCAGTACTTC CASSYSGQFEQYF
NA NA TRBJ1-1 TRBV12-5 TGTGCTAGTGGTTCCAGACAGCAGACCCAGGGTAGCACTGAAGCTTTCTTT CASGSRQQTQGSTEAFF
NA once TRBJ1-1 TRBV5-1 TGCGCCAGCAGCTTTTGGGGAGGTGATGGAACTGAAGCTTTCTTT CASSFWGGDGTEAFF
TRBD2 once TRBJ2-1 TRBV5-1 TGCGCCAGCAGCTTGACTAGCGGGGGGGCTGCAAATGAGCAGTTCTTC CASSLTSGGAANEQFF
TRBD2 NA TRBJ2-3 TRBV6-1 TGTGCCTGCTCAAAGCGGGGGGGAGGTGCAGATACGCAGTATTTT CACSKRGGGADTQYF
TRBD1 once TRBJ1-2 TRBV5-4 TGTGCCAGCAGCCGGGACAGAGTTAACTATGGCTACACCTTC CASSRDRVNYGYTF
TRBD2 NA TRBJ2-2 TRBV5-1 TGCGCCAGCAGCTTGGCACTAGCGATGGGGGAGCTGTTTTTT CASSLALAMGELFF
NA NA TRBJ2-5 TRBV4-1 TGCGCCAGCAGCATGGGGGGACCCCAAGAGACCCAGTACTTC CASSMGGPQETQYF
NA NA TRBJ2-5 TRBV2 TGTGCCAGCAGGGGAAGCAGGGACCAAGAGACCCAGTACTTC CASRGSRDQETQYF
NA once TRBJ1-2 TRBV9 TGTGCCAGCACCGGGGGTTCTCAAGGCTACACCTTC CASTGGSQGYTF
NA few TRBJ2-5 TRBV2 TGTGCCAGCAGGGTCTACCGTCAAGAGACCCAGTACTTC CASRVYRQETQYF
TRBD1 NA TRBJ1-5 TRBV12-5 TGTGCTAGTGGCTCCGGGACAGACCATCAGCCCCAGCATTTT CASGSGTDHQPQHF
TRBD2 NA TRBJ2-5 TRBV7-2 TGTGCCAGCAGCACACGGGGGGGCCGAGAGACCCAGTACTTC CASSTRGGRETQYF
TRBD1 NA TRBJ1-2 TRBV7-9 TGTGCCAGCAGCTTAGGGAGGGGGCACGGCTACACCTTC CASSLGRGHGYTF
NA NA TRBJ2-2 TRBV18 TGTGCCAGCTCACCACTAGTCTTTCGGGGAACCGGGGAGCTGTTTTTT CASSPLVFRGTGELFF
TRBD1 NA TRBJ1-6 TRBV6-1 TGTGCCAGCAAGGAGCAGGGGGCGGCCAATTCACCCCTCCACTTT CASKEQGAANSPLHF
NA NA TRBJ2-2 TRBV18 TGTGCCAGCTCGCAGCCCGGGACATTGAACACCGGGGAGCTGTTTTTT CASSQPGTLNTGELFF
TRBD2 few TRBJ2-2 TRBV28 TGTGCCAGCAGTCCCCAGACTAGCTCGTCCGGGGAGCTGTTTTTT CASSPQTSSSGELFF
NA NA TRBJ1-6 TRBV10-3 TGTGCCATCAAGCACAGTCATAATTCACCCCTCCACTTT CAIKHSHNSPLHF
TRBD1 once TRBJ2-1 TRBV4-2 TGTGCCAGTAGACCGGGACAGGGATACAATGAGCAGTTCTTC CASRPGQGYNEQFF
TRBD2 NA TRBJ2-2 TRBV7-2 TGTGCCAGCACCCCCACGGGGACTAAGAACACCGGGGAGCTGTTTTTT CASTPTGTKNTGELFF
TRBD1 NA TRBJ1-2 TRBV18 TGTGCCAGCTCACGAGGGACAGAAGCTAACTATGGCTACACCTTC CASSRGTEANYGYTF
TRBD2 NA TRBJ2-5 TRBV10-3 TGTGCCATCAGTGAGTGGCAGGGTAGCGGGGAGACCCAGTACTTC CAISEWQGSGETQYF
TRBD1 few TRBJ1-1 TRBV19 TGTGCCAGTAGGACACAGGGGGCGAACACTGAAGCTTTCTTT CASRTQGANTEAFF
NA once TRBJ1-1 TRBV7-9 TGTGCCAGCAGCTTGGTAGAGAACACTGAAGCTTTCTTT CASSLVENTEAFF
NA NA TRBJ1-1 TRBV5-4 TGTGCCAGCTCCCTTCGCGGGACCCTGACCACTGAAGCTTTCTTT CASSLRGTLTTEAFF
TRBD1 NA TRBJ1-6 TRBV15 TGTGCCACCAGCAGAGATCGGGACAGGGTCAGCTCCTATAATTCACCCCTCCACTTT CATSRDRDRVSSYNSPLHF
NA NA TRBJ2-1 TRBV5-1 TGCGCCAGTTGGCTTGACAGGTCGGATAATGAGCAGTTCTTC CASWLDRSDNEQFF
NA NA TRBJ2-1 TRBV19 TGTGCCAGTAGTACCCTCGGGACATCGCTCTTCTTC CASSTLGTSLFF